One sample yielded the 22 T cell receptor beta chains listed below, sequenced in a study of blood T cell repertoires in COVID-19. Generated by immunoSEQ multiplex PCR, the TCRdb table keeps only in-frame clones and is missing some. The table has under 250,000 clones, about 85% seen once. Sequenced input: peripheral blood. Source of these receptors: a man between 18 and 35 years old with active or convalescent COVID-19.

The chain links TRBV28 to TRBJ2-2; no reliable D call. V was cut by 2 bases and J by 7 bases, with 8 bases left in between. CDR1 is MDHEN and CDR2 is SYDVKM in the germline V gene. The CDR3 has 13 residues. The CDR3 spells CASSLPPVGELFF. As DNA, the CDR3 is TGTGCCAGCAGTTTACCCCCGGTCGGGGAGCTGTTTTTT.

This clone was seen once. The chain links TRBV11-1 to TRBJ1-2; 7 nucleotides match TRBD1. The CDR3 spans 12 residues. Germline V gene sequence: CDR1 SGHAT, CDR2 FQDESV (reference sequence). The ends lost 6 bases at V and 4 bases at J; junction bases unmatched: 2. The CDR3 loop is CASSWDSYGYTF. CDR3 in DNA: TGTGCCAGCAGTTGGGACAGCTATGGCTACACCTTC. The full variable domain, rest sourced from reference TRBV11-1 and TRBJ1-2, is EAEVAQSPRYKITEKSQAVAFWCDPISGHATLYWYRQILGQGPELLVQFQDESVVDDSQLPKDRFSAERLKGVDSTLKIQPAELGDSAMYLCASSWDSYGYTFGSGTRLTVV.

V and J are TRBV5-4 and TRBJ2-7; perhaps TRBD2 as D (6 bases). The CDR3 is made up of 16 amino acids. CDR1 is SGHNT and CDR2 is YYREEE in the germline V gene (reference sequence). The V and J ends lost 0 bases and 3 bases respectively, with 16 bases between them. DNA of the CDR3: TGTGCCAGCAGCTTGGTTCGGGGGAACCTCCTCTACGAGCAGTACTTC. Residues: CASSLVRGNLLYEQYF. Drawing the rest from reference TRBV5-4 and TRBJ2-7, the complete variable domain is ETGVTQSPTHLIKTRGQQVTLRCSSQSGHNTVSWYQQALGQGPQFIFQYYREEENGRGNFPPRFSGLQFPNYSSELNVNALELDDSALYLCASSLVRGNLLYEQYFGPGTRLTVT.

As regards this clone: The junction does not match germline at one end; this may be a read error. This rearrangement joins TRBV27 to TRBJ2-7, with D possibly TRBD1 on 5 matching bases. The CDR3 is made up of 12 amino acids. Per germline, CDR1 MNHEY and CDR2 SMNVEV (reference sequence). CDR3 sequence reads: CASSSPRGDTNF. The CDR3 DNA reads TGTGCCAGCAGTTCCCCTAGGGGCGACACTAACTTC.

This clone occurred once. The V call is TRBV28, the J call TRBJ2-7, with TRBD1 matching 7 bases. The germline V gene encodes CDR1 MDHEN and CDR2 SYDVKM. The CDR3 extends over 14 amino acids. The junction had 4 bases not matched to a gene; V was cut back by 1 base and J by 4 bases. The CDR3 sequence: CASSLYPQGYEQYF. The CDR3 DNA reads as TGTGCCAGCAGTTTATATCCACAGGGGTACGAGCAGTACTTC.

The gene calls are TRBV27 and TRBJ1-2, with D possibly matching TRBD1 (5 bases). Trimming shortened V by 3 bases and J by 6 bases, and 20 bases separated the two germline ends. The CDR3 contains 16 residues. CDR1 is MNHEY, CDR2 SMNVEV, per germline (reference sequence). The CDR3 nucleotides are TGTGCCAGCAGTTTTAGTCGTCAGGGAGGGATGCATGGCTACACCTTC. Translating it yields CASSFSRQGGMHGYTF.

The chain combines TRBV11-2 with TRBJ2-1, with TRBD2 matching 10 bases. V lost 9 bases, J lost 5 bases, and 4 bases stayed unmatched. The CDR3 runs 13 residues. CDR1 is SGHAT and CDR2 is FQNNGV in the germline V gene. The CDR3: CASQRGGNNEQFF. The CDR3 DNA follows: TGTGCCAGTCAGCGGGGGGGCAACAATGAGCAGTTCTTC. The variable domain in full, completed from reference TRBV11-2 and TRBJ2-1, reads EAGVAQSPRYKIIEKRQSVAFWCNPISGHATLYWYQQILGQGPKLLIQFQNNGVVDDSQLPKDRFSAERLKGVDSTLKIQPAKLEDSAVYLCASQRGGNNEQFFGPGTRLTVL.

The chain recombines TRBV27 with TRBJ2-1; 9 nucleotides align to TRBD2. J lost 6 bases, V lost 5 bases, and 11 bases had no gene match. Germline V CDR1 and CDR2: MNHEY, SMNVEV (reference sequence). This CDR3 has 16 residues. This CDR3 is CASSPRGSGGLNEQFF. The DNA for the CDR3 is TGTGCCAGCAGTCCCCGGGGTAGCGGGGGTCTCAATGAGCAGTTCTTC.

The rearrangement joins TRBV2 to TRBJ1-3; 11 bases line up with TRBD1. CDR3 size: 16 residues. CDR1 is SNHLY, CDR2 FYNNEI, per germline. Trimming cost V 5 bases and J 0 bases; bases outside gene matches: 3. CDR3 loop: CASSRGQGGSGNTIYF. The CDR3 coding sequence is TGTGCCAGCAGTAGGGGACAGGGGGGCTCTGGAAACACCATATATTTT. Complete variable domain (other parts from reference TRBV2 and TRBJ1-3): EPEVTQTPSHQVTQMGQEVILRCVPISNHLYFYWYRQILGQKVEFLVSFYNNEISEKSEIFDDQFSVERPDGSNFTLKIRSTKLEDSAMYFCASSRGQGGSGNTIYFGEGSWLTVV.

This rearrangement joins TRBV3-1 (or the pseudogene TRBV3-2) to TRBJ2-3; 7 nucleotides match TRBD1. This CDR3 spans 15 amino acids. From germline, CDR1 is LGHDT and CDR2 YNNKEL (reference sequence). V gave up 1 base and J gave up 1 base; unmatched junction bases: 2. Written as DNA, the CDR3 is TGTGCCAGCAGCCAAGGGACAGGTGGCACAGATACGCAGTATTTT. Amino acids: CASSQGTGGTDTQYF.

The V gene is TRBV6-5, the J gene TRBJ2-5; 7 bases match TRBD1. The CDR3 runs 16 residues. Germline CDR1 is MNHEY and CDR2 is SVGAGI. J gave up 4 bases and V 0 bases, and 8 bases lay outside the gene matches. The CDR3 region is CASSYSTGRVGETQYF. DNA for the CDR3: TGTGCCAGCAGTTACTCGACAGGGCGGGTGGGAGAGACCCAGTACTTC.

The rearrangement links TRBV27 to TRBJ2-3, with 13 bases aligning to TRBD2. The V gene end was trimmed by 5 bases and the J gene end by 1 base; junction bases not matched to a gene: 0. The CDR3 contains 15 residues. Germline loops: CDR1 MNHEY, CDR2 SMNVEV (reference sequence). In DNA form, the CDR3 reads TGTGCCAGCAGTGGACTAGCGGGGGGCACAGATACGCAGTATTTT. It codes for CASSGLAGGTDTQYF.

CDR3 amino acids: CASSKTTGGYTF. In DNA form, the CDR3 reads TGTGCCAGTAGTAAGACAACTGGTGGCTACACCTTC. This chain connects TRBV19 to TRBJ1-2; unclear D gene. V shed 4 bases and J shed 7 bases, with 10 bases lying between them. Looked up from germline, CDR1 is LNHDA and CDR2 is SQIVND (reference sequence). There are 12 residues in the CDR3.

With regard to this clone: Other DNA sequences within the sample encode an identical CDR3. The chain's CDR3 is CASSQEIGNYGYTF. The CDR3 nucleotides read TGCGCCAGCAGCCAAGAAATCGGGAACTATGGCTACACCTTC. The chain combines TRBV4-3 with TRBJ1-2; no firm D call. Between the trimmed V and J ends, which lost 0 bases and 2 bases, there was a span of 7 bases. Germline V gene data show CDR1 as LGHNA and CDR2 as YSLEER. The CDR3 length is 14 residues.

The CDR3 region has the DNA TGTGCCAGCAGCAGGGGGAGACAGGTAGAATATGGCTACACCTTC. Translating gives CASSRGRQVEYGYTF. The chain links TRBV21-1 to TRBJ1-2; the table calls TRBD1, which could not be checked here. TRBV21-1 is a recognized pseudogene. The CDR3 contains 15 residues.

There are a few counts of this clone. This CDR3 reads CASSLVRDISYEQYF. As DNA, the CDR3 is TGTGCCAGCAGCTTAGTGAGGGATATATCCTACGAGCAGTACTTC. The V and J genes are TRBV7-2 and TRBJ2-7, with D possibly TRBD2 on 5 matching bases. The CDR3 is made up of 15 amino acids. Germline loops: CDR1 SGHTA, CDR2 FQGNSA. Trimming left V 1 base short and J 1 base short, with 11 bases between.

Written as DNA, the CDR3 is TGTGCCAGCAGCTTAGCGGGATCCTCGACCCAGTACTTC. Residues: CASSLAGSSTQYF. V is TRBV11-3 and J is TRBJ2-5; maybe TRBD2 (5 bases). Germline values: CDR1 SGHNT, CDR2 YENEEA. V was shortened by 1 base and J by 7 bases, with 10 bases between the two germline ends. This CDR3 is 13 amino acids long.

V gene TRBV7-2 combines with J gene TRBJ2-5; TRBD2 might be the D (6 bases). Trimming removed 0 bases from V and 6 bases from J, with 11 bases in between. This CDR3 spans 14 amino acids. Germline CDR1 and CDR2: SGHTA and FQGNSA. CDR3 in DNA: TGTGCCAGCAGCTTAGCTGGCGGGGAAAAGACCCAGTACTTC. Translated: CASSLAGGEKTQYF.

The V call is TRBV5-1, the J call TRBJ2-7; D ambiguous. Germline CDR1 and CDR2: SGHRS and YFSETQ. The V gene lost 4 bases and the J gene lost 3 bases, with 5 bases spanning the gap. The CDR3 runs to 11 residues. The CDR3 loop reads CASSNNYEQYF. DNA for the CDR3: TGCGCCAGCAGCAATAACTACGAGCAGTACTTC.

The chain has TRBV30 and TRBJ2-7; D gene ambiguous. Trimming pared 0 bases from V and 4 bases from J, leaving 4 bases between. Germline V gives CDR1 GTSNPN, CDR2 SVGIG (reference sequence). The CDR3 is 11 residues long. CDR3 in DNA: TGTGCCTGGAGTGTACAGTACGAGCAGTACTTC. It specifies CAWSVQYEQYF.

The rearrangement joins TRBV5-1 to TRBJ1-2; 7 bases line up with TRBD1. CDR1 and CDR2 (germline): SGHRS, YFSETQ. V lost 4 bases to trimming and J lost 8 bases; unmatched junction nucleotides: 11. This CDR3 region has 14 residues. Here the CDR3 DNA reads TGCGCCAGCAGCCCTCGAGTCGGGACAGAAGGCTACACCTTC. This sequence encodes CASSPRVGTEGYTF.

In this sample, this clone turned up once. The chain recombines TRBV5-1 with TRBJ1-2; D is perhaps TRBD1 (5 bases). V lost 4 bases and J lost 7, with 8 bases in between. This CDR3 has 11 residues. Germline lookup yields CDR1 SGHRS and CDR2 YFSETQ. The CDR3 spells CASSGTGGYTF. For the CDR3, the DNA is TGCGCCAGCAGCGGCACAGGTGGCTACACCTTC.